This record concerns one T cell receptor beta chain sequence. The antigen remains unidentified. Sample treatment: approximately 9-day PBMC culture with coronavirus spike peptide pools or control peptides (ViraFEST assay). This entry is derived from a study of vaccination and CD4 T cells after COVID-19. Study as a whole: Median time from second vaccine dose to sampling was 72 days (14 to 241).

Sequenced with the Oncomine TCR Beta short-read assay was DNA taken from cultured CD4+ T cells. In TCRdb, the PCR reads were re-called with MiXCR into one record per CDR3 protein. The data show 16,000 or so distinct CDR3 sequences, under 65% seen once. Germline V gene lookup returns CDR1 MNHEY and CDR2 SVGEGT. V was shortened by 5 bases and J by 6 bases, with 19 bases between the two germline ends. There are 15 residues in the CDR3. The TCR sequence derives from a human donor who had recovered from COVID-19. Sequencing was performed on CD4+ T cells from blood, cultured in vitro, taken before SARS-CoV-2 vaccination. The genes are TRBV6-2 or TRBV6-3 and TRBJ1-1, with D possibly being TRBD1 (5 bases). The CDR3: CASSPIDRDFPEAFF. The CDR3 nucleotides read TGTGCCAGCAGTCCTATCGACAGAGACTTCCCTGAAGCTTTCTTT.